This T cell receptor beta chain was identified in a study of identifying expanded T cells in peripheral blood (dated 2019 in TCRdb). As for the study more broadly: Technical replicates were generated by sequencing separate aliquots of the same genomic DNA pool, with four replicates compared pairwise.

The immunoSEQ Assay, which relies on bias-controlled multiplex PCR amplification of genomic DNA, was used to profile TCRbeta CDR3 regions. The authors processed their data as follows. The absolute abundance of each unique TCRbeta CDR3 region was quantified after sequences were collapsed and filtered. Differential abundance was tested with a binomial (Fisher-equivalent) model and with a beta-binomial model adding time-dependent variance fitted from healthy donors. Clones with fewer than 5 combined templates were removed, and a clone was called differentially abundant if the clone's Benjamini-Hochberg FDR was below 0.01. Beta-binomial variance was modeled as a function of total template count across the two samples using the form v = (b*log(k)+a)^2. As stored in TCRdb, this immuneACCESS dataset retains in-frame rearrangements with V and J assigned. A fraction of the clones does not appear; measured against another copy, unresolved V genes explain less than half of the discrepancy, and the remainder lacks a known reason. V and J calls and clone size are as listed in that table; D and trimming were resolved from the DNA. The sample profile shows about 58,000 clones; roughly 90% of them were found once. The ten largest clones represent 3% to 4.5% of the sample.

Reading from cysteine to phenylalanine, the CDR3 counts 13 amino acids. Only the CDR3 part of the read is kept: 39 bases, read in frame from the first base. V is cut by 0 bases and J by 0 bases, and the space between the germline ends is 3 bases. CDR1 and CDR2 are read off the germline V gene as ENHRY and SYGVKD. No immune events, such as infections, were documented for the healthy donors during the collection period. Healthy-donor blood repertoires served as a training cohort to calibrate time-dependent variance in a beta-binomial model of T-cell clone differential abundance. There were roughly ten healthy donors in the training cohort, of whom 3 were female and 7 were male. On average the donors were approximately 40 years old, and their ages spanned roughly 29 to 70 years. Whole blood was collected from each healthy donor at three time points spaced about 14 days apart and obtained from a commercial supplier. For immunosequencing, genomic DNA was extracted from unsorted whole blood.

The paper's findings and limits, for the study overall: Across all healthy-donor time intervals, the beta-binomial model significantly cut both the number of clones called differentially abundant and the false-positive rate. Across all healthy donors, variance in clone template counts between approximately two-week samples was found to increase significantly with total template count. Between technical replicates the binomial model flagged about 1.2 differentially abundant clones, whereas over around 2 weeks the binomial model flagged about 15 and over roughly 4 weeks approximately 20. It was expected by the authors that biological variance in healthy repertoires might increase further over much longer intervals, such as months to years.

About this clone itself: Its antigen specificity is not known. No quality values exist for individual bases; no much larger clone is one base distant.

The sequenced sample was blood. Recombination linked TRBV10-3 to TRBJ2-7; too little of a D gene remains to name it. The TCR was taken from a person aged 18-70 years in good health. The CDR3 corresponds to CAISESHSYEQYF. The bases read TGTGCCATCAGTGAGTCCCACTCCTACGAGCAGTACTTC.